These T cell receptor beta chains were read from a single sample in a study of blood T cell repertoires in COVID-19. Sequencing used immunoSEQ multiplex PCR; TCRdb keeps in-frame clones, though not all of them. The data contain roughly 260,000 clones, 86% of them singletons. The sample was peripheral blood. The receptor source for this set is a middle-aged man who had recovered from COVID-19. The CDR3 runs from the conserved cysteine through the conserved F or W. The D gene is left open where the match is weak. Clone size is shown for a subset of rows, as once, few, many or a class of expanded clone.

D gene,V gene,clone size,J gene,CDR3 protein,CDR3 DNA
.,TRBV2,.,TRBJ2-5,CASSGVQGVPQYF,TGTGCCAGCAGTGGGGTTCAGGGTGTCCCCCAGTACTTC
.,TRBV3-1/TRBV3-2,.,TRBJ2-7,CASSTQSGGEQYF,TGTGCCAGCAGCACCCAAAGCGGAGGCGAGCAGTACTTC
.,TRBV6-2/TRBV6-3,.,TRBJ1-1,CASSYGGRGTEAFF,TGTGCCAGCAGTTACGGGGGCAGAGGCACTGAAGCTTTCTTT
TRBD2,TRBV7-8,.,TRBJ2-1,CASSSREIRFF,TGTGCCAGCAGCTCGCGGGAGATTCGGTTCTTC
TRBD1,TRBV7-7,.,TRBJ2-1,CASSPGTGHYNEQFF,TGTGCCAGCAGCCCCGGGACAGGACACTACAATGAGCAGTTCTTC
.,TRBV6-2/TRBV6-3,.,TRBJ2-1,CASSYESGLRNEQFF,TGTGCCAGCAGTTACGAGTCAGGGTTGAGGAATGAGCAGTTCTTC
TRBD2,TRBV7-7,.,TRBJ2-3,CASGPGLAVTDTQYF,TGTGCCAGCGGGCCGGGACTAGCGGTCACAGATACGCAGTATTTT
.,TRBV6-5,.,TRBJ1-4,CASSRRGADEKLFF,TGTGCCAGCAGTCGTCGGGGGGCGGATGAAAAACTGTTTTTT
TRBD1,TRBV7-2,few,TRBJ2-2,CASSSGQGGTGELFF,TGTGCCAGCAGCTCCGGACAGGGGGGCACCGGGGAGCTGTTTTTT
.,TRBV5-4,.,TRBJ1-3,CASSSERGSGGGNTIYF,TGTGCCAGCAGCTCAGAACGGGGAAGTGGCGGAGGAAACACCATATATTTT
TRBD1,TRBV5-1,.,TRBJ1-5,CASSLEGQGNQPQHF,TGCGCCAGCAGCTTGGAGGGACAGGGCAATCAGCCCCAGCATTTT
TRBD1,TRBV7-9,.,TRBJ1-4,CASSPGTGSEEKLFF,TGTGCCAGCAGCCCCGGGACAGGGTCGGAGGAAAAACTGTTTTTT
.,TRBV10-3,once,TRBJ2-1,CAISESQGWSNEQFF,TGTGCCATCAGTGAGTCTCAGGGCTGGAGTAATGAGCAGTTCTTC
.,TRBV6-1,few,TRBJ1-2,CASSEAGLSGYTF,TGTGCCAGCAGTGAGGCGGGATTGAGCGGCTACACCTTC
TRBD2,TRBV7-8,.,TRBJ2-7,CASSRGLASYEQYF,TGTGCCAGCAGCCGCGGACTAGCTAGCTACGAGCAGTACTTC
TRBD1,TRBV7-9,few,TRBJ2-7,CASSPRLGQGGNYEQYF,TGTGCCAGCAGCCCCCGATTGGGACAGGGGGGAAACTACGAGCAGTACTTC
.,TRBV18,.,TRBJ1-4,CASSPPGWINEKLFF,TGTGCCAGCTCACCCCCAGGGTGGATAAACGAAAAACTGTTTTTT
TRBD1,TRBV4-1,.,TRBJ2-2,CASSQDPLGDRGRAGELFF,TGCGCCAGCAGCCAAGATCCCCTTGGGGACAGGGGGCGCGCCGGGGAGCTGTTTTTT
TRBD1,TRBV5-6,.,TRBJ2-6,CASSPGQGVSGANVLTF,TGTGCCAGCAGCCCGGGACAGGGCGTCTCTGGGGCCAACGTCCTGACTTTC
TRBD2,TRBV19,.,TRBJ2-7,CASRPTSGAYEQYF,TGTGCCAGTAGGCCTACTAGCGGGGCCTACGAGCAGTACTTC
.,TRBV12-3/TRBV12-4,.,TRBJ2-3,CASSFFGNTQYF,TGTGCCAGCAGTTTCTTCGGGAATACGCAGTATTTT
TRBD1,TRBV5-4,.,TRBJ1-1,CASSRYRGENTEAFF,TGTGCCAGCAGCAGATACAGGGGGGAGAACACTGAAGCTTTCTTT